A selection of T cell receptor beta chains follows, all from one sample in a study of shared clonotypes between healthy human individuals. TCRdb's copy holds only in-frame clones and misses some; the assay was immunoSEQ multiplex PCR. The data contain hundreds of thousands of clones, 90% to 98% of them singletons. The sample taken for sequencing was naive CD8+ T cells sorted from blood. The receptors were gathered from a man aged 25-40 years in good health. The CDR3 runs from the conserved cysteine through the conserved F or W. A D gene is named only where the DNA matches it firmly. Rows give clone size only sometimes, using once, few, many, or a class for an expanded clone.

>TRBV7-9|-|TRBD1|TRBJ1-1
TGTGCCAGCAGATCTTCGACAGGGGGGACTGAAGCTTTCTTT
CASRSSTGGTEAFF
>TRBV27|-|-|TRBJ2-2
TGTGCCAGCAGTTTATCGAAACCGGGATTAGGGACCGGGGAGCTGTTTTTT
CASSLSKPGLGTGELFF
>TRBV7-9|once|-|TRBJ2-7
TGTGCCAGCAGCTTACGCGGGGCTACCTACGAGCAGTACTTC
CASSLRGATYEQYF
>TRBV7-9|few|-|TRBJ2-7
TGTGCCAGCAGCTTGGAGAGCTCCTACGAGCAGTACTTC
CASSLESSYEQYF
>TRBV5-1|-|-|TRBJ2-2
TGCGCCATCCGGGACATGAACACCGGGGAGCTGTTTTTT
CAIRDMNTGELFF
>TRBV5-6|-|TRBD2|TRBJ2-3
TGTGCCAGCACCTTAGGGGCTAGCGGGAGACCAGATACGCAGTATTTT
CASTLGASGRPDTQYF
>TRBV27|-|-|TRBJ2-1
TGTGCCAGCAGCCCGGACCCCGGCAGGGAGCAGTTCTTC
CASSPDPGREQFF
>TRBV6-5|-|-|TRBJ1-1
TGTGCCAGCAGTTCGGGACCACGGACGGGAGCTTTCTTT
CASSSGPRTGAFF
>TRBV6-5|-|TRBD1|TRBJ2-7
TGTGCCAGCAGCACTGGGACAGGGCCTTGGGAGCAGTACTTC
CASSTGTGPWEQYF
>TRBV28|once|TRBD2|TRBJ2-7
TGTGCCAGCAGTCTATCCCCATCGCTAGCGGGAGGACCCGAGCAGTACTTC
CASSLSPSLAGGPEQYF
>TRBV5-4|-|-|TRBJ2-3
TGTGCCAGCAGCTTCACAGGGCTGGGCACAGATACGCAGTATTTT
CASSFTGLGTDTQYF
>TRBV2|-|TRBD1|TRBJ2-5
TGTGCCAGCAGTGACCCAGGGGGCGAGGAGACCCAGTACTTC
CASSDPGGEETQYF
>TRBV5-1|-|TRBD2|TRBJ2-7
TGCGCCAGCAGCTTAGGAGCGGGATTCTACGAGCAGTACTTC
CASSLGAGFYEQYF
>TRBV29-1|-|-|TRBJ2-1
TGCAGCGTTGTAGGCAGGGGAGGGTGGAATGAGCAGTTCTTC
CSVVGRGGWNEQFF
>TRBV5-4|-|TRBD1|TRBJ1-2
TGTGCCAGCAGCTCCGCAACTGACAGGGCCACGGGCTACACCTTC
CASSSATDRATGYTF
>TRBV10-3|-|TRBD1|TRBJ2-7
TGTGCCATCAGTACTATCAGGGGGTCCTCCTACGAGCAGTACTTC
CAISTIRGSSYEQYF
>TRBV4-1|once|-|TRBJ1-2
TGCGCCAGCAGCCAAGCTGGGTCAGGTGATGGCTACACCTTC
CASSQAGSGDGYTF
>TRBV11-3|-|TRBD2|TRBJ2-7
TGTGCCAGCAGCTCACCTAGCGCGGGGGGCAGCTACGAGCAGTACTTC
CASSSPSAGGSYEQYF
>TRBV6-1|-|-|TRBJ1-5
TGTGCCAGCAGTGGGATAAGAAGCAATCAGCCCCAGCATTTT
CASSGIRSNQPQHF
>TRBV9|-|TRBD1|TRBJ2-5
TGTGCCAGCAGCGTACAGGGGGCGCGTCAAGAGACCCAGTACTTC
CASSVQGARQETQYF
>TRBV7-2|-|-|TRBJ1-2
TGTGCCAGCAGCCCTCGGGTTAGGGCTTCGAGAGGCTATGGCTACACCTTC
CASSPRVRASRGYGYTF
>TRBV18|-|TRBD2|TRBJ2-1
TGTGCCAGCTCACCAACCTCCGACTCTAGCGGGAACTACAATGAGCAGTTCTTC
CASSPTSDSSGNYNEQFF
>TRBV27|-|-|TRBJ1-5
TGTGCCAGCAGTCCCCGGGGGGACAATCAGCCCCAGCATTTT
CASSPRGDNQPQHF
>TRBV11-2|-|TRBD1|TRBJ2-7
TGTGCCAGCACCATTCTACTGGGACAGGGCCACGAGCAGTACTTC
CASTILLGQGHEQYF
>TRBV13|-|TRBD2|TRBJ2-1
TGTGCCAGCAGCTCATACACCGGGACTAGAGACAATGAGCAGTTCTTC
CASSSYTGTRDNEQFF
>TRBV6-6|-|-|TRBJ1-1
TGTGCCAGCAGTGCCGACAGTCTAATGAACACTGAAGCTTTCTTT
CASSADSLMNTEAFF
>TRBV6-1|-|-|TRBJ2-3
TGTGCCAGCAGTGACGAACTAGCCCTCACAGATACGCAGTATTTT
CASSDELALTDTQYF
>TRBV5-4|once|-|TRBJ2-3
TGTGCCAGCAGCGGTCACGGGTCCACAGATACGCAGTATTTT
CASSGHGSTDTQYF
>TRBV27|-|-|TRBJ1-5
TGTGCCAGCAGGGCAGGGTACAATCAGCCCCAGCATTTT
CASRAGYNQPQHF
>TRBV11-2|-|-|TRBJ1-5
TGTGCCAGCAGCTTTGGAGACAGTAGCAATCAGCCCCAGCATTTT
CASSFGDSSNQPQHF
>TRBV27|-|-|TRBJ2-7
TGTGCCAGCAGCCCTGAGGGGGGAGGGCACGAGCAGTACTTC
CASSPEGGGHEQYF
>TRBV27|-|-|TRBJ2-7
TGTGCCAGCAGCCAACTACGGACAACTAGGATCGCCTACGAGCAGTACTTC
CASSQLRTTRIAYEQYF
>TRBV5-4|-|TRBD2|TRBJ2-7
TGTGCCAGCAGCTTAACGGCGGGAGGGTACGAGCAGTACTTC
CASSLTAGGYEQYF
>TRBV6-1|-|-|TRBJ2-7
TGTGCCAGCAGTGAAGCCCTGGGCACCGCCTACGAGCAGTACTTC
CASSEALGTAYEQYF
>TRBV27|once|TRBD1|TRBJ2-1
TGTGCCAGCAGTTTATCTCTGACAGGGAGTCCGGATGAGCAGTTCTTC
CASSLSLTGSPDEQFF
>TRBV27|-|-|TRBJ2-3
TGTGCCAGCAGTTTACCTTCAGGAGATACGCAGTATTTT
CASSLPSGDTQYF
>TRBV29-1|-|-|TRBJ1-1
TGCAGCGTTGATCTGGACGGAATGAACACTGAAGCTTTCTTT
CSVDLDGMNTEAFF
>TRBV11-1|-|TRBD1|TRBJ2-2
TGTGCCAGCAGCCTTAGACAGGGGGCGTCCGGGGAGCTGTTTTTT
CASSLRQGASGELFF
>TRBV7-6|-|TRBD1|TRBJ2-2
TGTGCCAGCAGCCCACCTAAGACAGGGGACACCGGGGAGCTGTTTTTT
CASSPPKTGDTGELFF
>TRBV27|-|-|TRBJ2-3
TGTGCCAGCAGTCTGCTCCCTCCTTACACAGATACGCAGTATTTT
CASSLLPPYTDTQYF
>TRBV29-1|once|-|TRBJ1-2
TGCAGCGTTCAAGGAGGGTACGACTATGGCTACACCTTC
CSVQGGYDYGYTF
>TRBV4-1|-|TRBD1|TRBJ2-5
TGCGCCAGCAGCCAGGGACAGAAACAAGAGACCCAGTACTTC
CASSQGQKQETQYF
>TRBV4-3|-|-|TRBJ2-1
TGCGCCAGCAGCCAAGAGGGCGGGGCCTACAATGAGCAGTTCTTC
CASSQEGGAYNEQFF
>TRBV2|-|-|TRBJ2-7
TGTGCCAGCAGTGAAGCGCTCGGCGGGTACTACGAGCAGTACTTC
CASSEALGGYYEQYF
>TRBV5-1|-|-|TRBJ2-1
TGCGCCAGCAGCTTACGGGGGGCTCACAATGAGCAGTTCTTC
CASSLRGAHNEQFF